This T cell receptor (beta chain) was found in a study of cytomegalovirus exposure and HLA in healthy donors (dated by TCRdb to 2017 to 2019). At the level of the whole study: An earlier analysis of more than 550 of the donors reported about 280 Gb of sequence data and 90 million to 120 million unique TCR beta sequences obtained from about 170 million T cells. An early release that covered 500 to 800 HLA-typed donors contained 300 to 350 gigabases of sequencing data and about 93 million unique TCR sequences. The genetic ancestry cluster associated with self-reported Caucasian donors included 70% to 85% of the 350 to 500 genotyped donors. The aim of the study was to test whether cataloging public T cell receptors could identify signatures of past pathogen exposure. The T cell repertoires of 670 or so subjects were profiled by immunosequencing and related to cytomegalovirus serostatus. Besides the first cohort of approximately 670 subjects, a separate validation cohort made up of roughly 120 different subjects was used. The study combined high-throughput TCR immunosequencing, statistical association of individual TCRs with disease status, and machine learning to predict cytomegalovirus infection status. In a later analysis, previously published TCR beta repertoires from 666 donors were re-analyzed and high-resolution HLA genotyping was added so that TCR occurrence patterns could be studied. Rather than using new phenotypic data, the later analysis identified candidate immune exposures from TCR beta sequences and from how often those sequences occurred across donors. An earlier analysis of several hundred of the donors used high-throughput TCR beta sequencing to judge whether each TCR beta V gene segment behaved as functional or pseudogenic. Alongside the repertoire data, information on donor age, sex, ethnicity and CMV serostatus was compiled. A later genetic analysis used genome-wide SNP genotypes for about 65% of the roughly 670 donors, treating that subset as a discovery cohort. Every repertoire in the discovery cohort had been generated on one and the same sequencing platform. Class I and class II HLA loci were covered by the typing at four-digit resolution. The number of typed donors differed by locus: roughly 620-630 for A, B, C, DRB1 and DQB1; some 500 for DQA1; 606 for DPA1; and approximately 450 for DPB1. Roughly 5 DR-DQ haplotypes were handled as single units for association and clustering, since linkage in the cohort was strong. Among a few hundred genotyped donors of the cohort, an average of 235,054 unique TCR beta nucleotide sequences were sequenced per donor, roughly a sixth of them non-productive. Here is what the overall study found, with its caveats: Some IMGT-functional V segments, including TRBV6-2 and TRBV6-3, could not be distinguished by the 87-base-pair reads and were therefore excluded. The cohort was sequenced for TCR beta chains only, and without alpha or paired-chain data the features that could be detected were limited. In vitro tests confirmed that a few of the cytomegalovirus-associated TCR beta chains recognize cytomegalovirus antigens. The classifier was reported to diagnose cytomegalovirus status with high specificity and sensitivity in both the original and validation cohorts. In a later analysis, most CMV-associated TCR beta chains were found to appear HLA-restricted, with HLA associations seemingly driven largely by CMV exposure. In a later genetic analysis, fewer N-insertions in productive TCRs were reported among donors in an Asian-associated ancestry cluster than the roughly 640-donor mean. Presence/absence analyses assumed roughly uniform sequencing depth across donors, an assumption that may not hold. An association between a missense DCLRE1C variant and V-gene and J-gene trimming of TCR beta chains was found in a later genetic analysis and replicated in an independent cohort. HLA typing was unavailable for some donors at each locus, so association tests used only the typed subset. Immune exposure information for the cohort was limited to CMV serostatus. The earlier analysis of some 540 of the donors excluded about 16 rarely observed V segments, including chromosome 9 orphons, because counts were too low. In a later analysis, TCR association rates were found to vary across HLA loci, with the most associated TCRs seen for DRB1 alleles and the fewest for HLA-C alleles. Across donors, most TCR sequences were observed very rarely, whereas some public TCRs were present in many individuals. A later analysis reported that several top co-occurrence clusters appeared linked to parvovirus B19, influenza, CMV and Epstein-Barr virus. A later analysis associated approximately 17,000 TCR beta sequences with specific HLA alleles at a false discovery rate of 0.05. A group of highly shared sequence variants was considered likely to be a technical artifact of the sequencing pipeline. In an earlier analysis of approximately 590 of the donors, most TCR beta V segments were observed in productive rearrangements about 87% or about 30% of the time, broadly matching IMGT annotations. Correlated functional status among segregating V segments might reflect linkage disequilibrium, but an unknown experimental factor could not be ruled out. The authors suggested that the approach could potentially be generalized to other disease states and immunological phenotypes. A further reported finding was that TCR beta sequences accurately predicted the HLA-A and HLA-B alleles for most subjects in the first cohort. In the study, around 150 TCR beta chains were listed as associated with cytomegalovirus. A later analysis found that HLA-associated TCR beta chains were more clonally expanded and had lower generation probabilities than equally common non-associated chains. Assigning TCR associations to individual alleles was difficult when HLA alleles, especially DR and DQ, strongly co-occurred.

The library was obtained by the immunoSEQ multiplex PCR assay. For the multiplex PCR, a mixture combining 60 forward primers for TCR Vbeta segments and 13 reverse primers for TCR Jbeta segments was used. The CDR3 region of rearranged TCR beta genes was amplified from genomic DNA by a multiplex PCR assay. On the Illumina HiSeq System, the amplified TCR beta libraries were sequenced as 87-base-pair reads. In the authors' own workflow: Across the 600 to 700 repertoires, a later analysis counted 78 million or so unique TCR beta chains, 9 million to 14 million of which were shared by at least two donors. To remove PCR and sequencing errors, raw reads were error-corrected and collapsed into unique sequences using a nearest-neighbor algorithm that merged closely related sequences. Alignment of CDR3 sequences to IMGT reference sequences was used to assign V, D and J gene segments. For a sequence to be retained, a match of at least six nucleotides was required to both a V gene segment and a J gene segment. A rearrangement counted as productive if the CDR3 had no stop codons and remained in frame with V and J, and every other rearrangement counted as non-productive. Following IMGT convention, CDR3 was defined as the stretch from the second conserved V-encoded cysteine to the conserved J-encoded phenylalanine. The earlier analysis of 587 of the donors excluded sequences that lacked an unambiguous match to a single V gene segment. In an earlier analysis of almost 600 of the donors, a V segment was called functional when productive rearrangements were above 56.7%, and segregating when the standard deviation between donors exceeded 5%. A statistical classification framework was built for diagnosing cytomegalovirus status from the catalog of TCR beta chain sequences. In a later analysis, V and J genes were assigned by comparing TCR nucleotide sequences against IMGT/GENE-DB human TR gene sequences. In a later analysis, CDR3 sequences and most-parsimonious VDJ recombination scenarios were assigned using the TCRdist pipeline. A later analysis defined each TCR beta chain by its CDR3 amino acid sequence plus V-gene family, and excluded reads lacking a unique V-gene family. As a way to deal with suspected cross-contamination and a sequencing artifact, a later analysis dropped 500 to 700 nucleotide sequences that were highly shared and had low generation probability. For each public chain, a later analysis derived a clonal expansion index from normalized ranks of inferred template counts within each repertoire. In a later analysis, generation probabilities were computed using a VDJ recombination model fitted to out-of-frame rearrangements, and the results were checked against IGoR. In a later analysis, TCR-TCR, TCR-HLA and TCR-CMV co-occurrence was scored with hypergeometric tests, and a repertoire-size bias correction was applied to TCR pairs. In a later analysis, false discovery rates were estimated by permuting HLA or CMV assignments 20 times. In a later analysis, co-occurring TCRs were grouped with DBSCAN, and TCRdist sequence similarity was added when clustering was performed within HLA-allele-positive subsets. Repertoires with fewer than 30,000 or more than 120,000 public chains, plus five repertoires with anomalous nucleotide sharing, were excluded from co-occurrence clustering. The table comes from immuneACCESS by way of TCRdb, which keeps in-frame sequences with V and J called. Part of the clones is missing from these tables; in studies checked, under half for an unresolved V gene and the rest for unknown reasons. The DNA was the basis for D and trimming; V, J and clone size are from that table. The sample profile shows 150,000 to 200,000 clones; roughly 80% of them were found once. In total, the top ten clones hold 2% to 2.5% of the sample.

In total, approximately 690 healthy bone marrow donors made up the cohort. At the time of sampling, all cohort members were nominally healthy, though unrecorded immune exposures were likely present. The donor was CMV seronegative and belonged to the group of over 300 seronegative cohort members. A peripheral blood sample was provided by each donor, and peripheral blood mononuclear cells were used for TCR beta sequencing. The Qiagen DNeasy Blood Extraction Kit was used to extract genomic DNA from the blood cell samples. Of note for this clone: Its antigen is unknown. No much larger clonotype is one base removed from it; base qualities were not supplied.

Cut back by 4 bases and 7 bases, the V and J ends lie 19 bases apart. From a lookup of the germline V gene, CDR1 and CDR2 are SGHTA and FQGNSA. Reading from cysteine to phenylalanine, the CDR3 counts 15 amino acids. Just CDR3 DNA is preserved here, 45 bases in frame from base 1. Recombination linked TRBV7-2 to TRBJ1-2, with TRBD1 perhaps the D gene, on 5 matching bases. Source material: PBMCs. This clonotype was obtained from a male donor in good health and CMV-seronegative. The encoded CDR3 is CASSSTEGARSGYTF. In nucleotides, the sequence is TGTGCCAGCAGCTCCACCGAAGGGGCGAGGAGTGGCTACACCTTC.